This TCR beta chain was identified in a study of blood T cell repertoires in COVID-19. Study background: COVID-19 samples from acute and convalescent phases originated in the United States, Italy and Spain. Nucleic acid was either cDNA or gDNA, and it came from T cells, B-cell-depleted T cells, or PBMCs.

As originally analysed: Estimates of nucleated cell counts were drawn from the amplification of reference gene primers. Profiling relied on immunoSEQ multiplex PCR, and the TCRdb table lists in-frame clones only, not all of them. From that table come the V and J calls and clone size; the DNA was used to work out D and trimming. The table lists 65,000 to 95,000 clones, nearly 90% of them singletons, with about 7% in the top ten. From germline, CDR1 is SGHNT and CDR2 YENEEA. The CDR3 is 13 residues long. Trimming removed 4 bases at V and 5 bases at J, with 6 bases between. This clonotype was sampled from a man between 70 and 80 years old with acute or convalescent COVID-19. The chain couples TRBV11-3 to TRBJ1-6; D not resolved. The sample consisted of peripheral blood. CDR3 in DNA: TGTGCCAGCAGCTATAGTAATAATTCACCCCTCCACTTT. This gives the protein CASSYSNNSPLHF.